Below are 24 T cell receptor beta chains sequenced from a single sample in a study of metastatic and nonmetastatic thyroid tumors (dated by TCRdb to the early 2020s). Libraries were built with PCR. Sequenced using an Illumina HiSeq 4000. Through fastp at Q25 and MiXCR, TCRdb rebuilt clones from the public reads, retaining in-frame beta chains. The sample profile shows about 92,000 clones; about 15% of them were found once. Of the sample, 3.6% is held by the ten largest clones. Before undergoing thyroid surgery, none of the patients had been given any kind of treatment. The sample taken for sequencing was blood. These receptors all come from a female donor with papillary thyroid cancer or a benign thyroid nodule (not recorded which). Some clones in this sample may be carry-over from other donors' samples.

Notes on this clone: Being one base from a much bigger clone, this may be a read error. Here the CDR3 DNA reads TGTGACATCAGTGAGTCGACGGGACAGGGGGCAACTGAAGCTTTCTTT. It is translated as CDISESTGQGATEAFF. The V call is TRBV10-3, the J call TRBJ1-1; 12 bases are a match to TRBD1. CDR3 length: 16 amino acids. From germline, CDR1 is ENHRY and CDR2 SYGVKD.

A few counts support this clone. A read error may be the cause here, since a much bigger clone is one base away. Here the CDR3 reads CSARGHRGGTEALF. CDR3 nucleotides: TGCAGTGCCAGGGGGCACAGGGGGGGCACTGAAGCTCTCTTT. The chain employs TRBV20-1 and TRBJ1-1, with 8 bases matching TRBD1. Germline V gives CDR1 DFQATT, CDR2 SNEGSKA (reference sequence). The CDR3 length is 14 residues.

J is TRBJ2-7 and V is TRBV11-2; 8 nucleotides match TRBD2. CDR3 length equals 15 residues. Trimming took 5 bases from V and 6 from J; bases not matched to a gene: 12. Germline V gene sequence: CDR1 SGHAT, CDR2 FQNNGV. CDR3 bases: TGTGCCAGCAGCCCGGGACTAGAGGGAGAATCCGAGCAGTACTTC. Residues: CASSPGLEGESEQYF.

Comment on this clone: This sequence may be a read error, since a much larger clone differs from it by one base. This rearrangement joins TRBV14 to TRBJ2-1, with D unresolved. From germline, CDR1 is SGHDN and CDR2 FVKESK. This CDR3 has 11 amino acids. CDR3 in amino acids: CGSSEGNEQFF. CDR3 nucleotides: TGTGGCAGCAGCGAAGGCAATGAGCAGTTCTTC.

This clone showed up many times. This sequence joins TRBV5-6 and TRBJ1-1; 7 bases are a match to TRBD1. The germline V gene encodes CDR1 SGHDT and CDR2 YYEEEE. With 4 bases clipped from V and 8 bases from J, the junction kept 2 bases outside the gene matches. The CDR3 sequence is 11 residues long. Written as DNA, the CDR3 is TGTGCCAGCAGCCTCAGGGGGGAAGCTTTCTTT. This codes for CASSLRGEAFF.

This clone was observed at least ten times. This rearrangement joins TRBV7-3 to TRBJ2-1, with 9 nucleotides matching TRBD2. Unmatched junction bases numbered 19, after V lost 1 base and J lost 3 bases. CDR1 is SGHTA and CDR2 is FQGTGA in the germline V gene. The CDR3 sequence is 21 residues long. The CDR3 region is CASSLNGPGLASVPLYNEQFF. The DNA of the CDR3 is TGTGCCAGCAGCTTAAACGGTCCGGGACTAGCCTCAGTTCCACTCTACAATGAGCAGTTCTTC.

As to this clone: The junction shows a germline mismatch at one end, possibly a read error. This chain uses TRBV11-1 with TRBJ2-3; possibly TRBD1 for D (6 bases). Germline V gene sequence: CDR1 SGHAT, CDR2 FQDESV (reference sequence). This CDR3 spans 17 amino acids. The CDR3 DNA sequence: TGTGCTAGCAGCCCCCACCGACAGGTACCCAGCACAGATACGCAGTATTTT. It encodes CASSPHRQVPSTDTQYF. Full variable domain (remainder filled in from reference TRBV11-1 and TRBJ2-3): EAEVAQSPRYKITEKSQAVAFWCDPISGHATLYWYRQILGQGPELLVQFQDESVVDDSQLPKDRFSAERLKGVDSTLKIQPAELGDSAMYLCASSPHRQVPSTDTQYFGPGTRLTVL.

This clone has ten or more counts. The chain uses TRBV5-5 and TRBJ2-7; D may correspond to TRBD1 or TRBD2 (5 bases each). Looked up from germline, CDR1 is SGHKS and CDR2 is YYEKEE (reference sequence). The length of the CDR3 is 13 residues. The V end lost 3 bases, the J end lost 10 bases, and 17 bases lay between the germline ends. The CDR3 protein is CASSYASIWDQYF. The CDR3, as DNA: TGTGCCAGCAGCTACGCGTCGATATGGGACCAGTACTTC.

The table lists this clone with a count of one. A much larger clone differs by one base, so this may be a read error. This chain uses TRBV7-3 with TRBJ2-2; TRBD2 matches 13 bases. Germline values: CDR1 SGHTA, CDR2 FQGTGA. The CDR3 has 19 residues. The CDR3 coding sequence is TGTGCCAGCAGCTTAAGACTAGCGGGGGGCGGGACGAACACCTGGGAGCTGTTTTTT. Translating gives CASSLRLAGGGTNTWELFF. The full variable domain, with the rest looked up from reference TRBV7-3 and TRBJ2-2, is GAGVSQTPSNKVTEKGKYVELRCDPISGHTALYWYRQSLGQGPEFLIYFQGTGAADDSGLPNDRFFAVRPEGSVSTLKIQRTERGDSAVYLCASSLRLAGGGTNTWELFFGEGSRLTVL.

The table lists this clone with many counts. The chain joins TRBV28 to TRBJ2-7; D may be TRBD1 (5 bases). Trimming stripped 5 bases from V and 3 bases from J, with 17 bases between. This CDR3 is built from 15 residues. The germline gives CDR1 MDHEN, CDR2 SYDVKM. The CDR3 DNA is TGTGCCAGCAGTGAACAGACAGTGAATATCTACGAGCAGTACTTC. It translates to CASSEQTVNIYEQYF.

Turning to this clone: Given a much more abundant clone one base away, this may be a read error. The chain's CDR3 is CAISFNPAWVGEQYF. CDR3 nucleotides: TGTGCCATCAGCTTTAACCCGGCGTGGGTAGGCGAGCAGTACTTC. The rearrangement uses TRBV10-3 and TRBJ2-7; D not certain. Trimming removed 6 bases from V and 6 bases from J, with 21 bases in between. Germline values: CDR1 ENHRY, CDR2 SYGVKD. The CDR3 extends over 15 amino acids.

At least ten counts were recorded for this clone. V gene TRBV6-6 combines with J gene TRBJ1-1; TRBD1 aligns across 7 bases. The CDR3 contains 15 residues. J lost 0 bases, V lost 0 bases, and 1 base had no gene match. Germline CDR1 is MNHNY and CDR2 is SVGAGI (reference sequence). As DNA, the CDR3 is TGTGCCAGCAGTTACTCGACAGGGCTGAACACTGAAGCTTTCTTT. Its protein is CASSYSTGLNTEAFF.

The rearrangement joins TRBV4-1 to TRBJ2-5, with 12 bases matching TRBD1. Germline lookup yields CDR1 MGHRA and CDR2 YSYEKL. V gave up 3 bases and J gave up 5 bases; unmatched junction bases: 7. This CDR3 contains 16 residues. In DNA, the CDR3 is TGCGCCAGCAGCCATACCGGGACAGGGGGCTCGGAGACCCAGTACTTC. Its translation is CASSHTGTGGSETQYF.

This clone was observed at least ten times. The same CDR3 is also encoded by other DNA sequences in this sample. The chain uses TRBV6-1 and TRBJ1-1; D gene uncertain. The germline gives CDR1 MNHNS, CDR2 SASEGT. V lost 5 bases, J lost 3 bases, and 10 bases lay in between. This CDR3 has 13 amino acids. The CDR3 protein is CASSRTWDTEAFF. The CDR3 bases are TGTGCCAGCAGTCGGACCTGGGACACTGAAGCTTTCTTT.

There are many counts of this clone. The CDR3 region has the DNA TGTGCCAGCAGCCAACGACAGGGTGGATATGGCTACACCTTC. Protein product: CASSQRQGGYGYTF. V is TRBV16 and J is TRBJ1-2; 7 bases are shared with TRBD1. Germline V gene data show CDR1 as KGHSY and CDR2 as FQNENV. The trim removed 2 bases at V and 5 bases at J, leaving 5 bases unmatched. CDR3 length equals 14 residues.

With respect to this clone: This may arise from a read error, as a much more abundant clone is one base away. V gene TRBV11-1 combines with J gene TRBJ2-1; a weak D match, TRBD2 (6 bases). V was clipped by 7 bases and J by 3 bases, with 22 bases between them. Germline V lookup: CDR1 SGHAT, CDR2 FQDESV (reference sequence). The CDR3 is 17 amino acids. For the CDR3, the DNA is TGTGCCAGCATCCCGGGGGACCGGCGTGACCTCTACAATGAGCAGTTCTTC. Translated, it gives CASIPGDRRDLYNEQFF.

This clone came up many times. The chain employs TRBV20-1 and TRBJ2-5; 7 positions agree with TRBD1. Germline loops: CDR1 DFQATT, CDR2 SNEGSKA (reference sequence). V was pared by 6 bases and J by 3 bases, with 10 bases of the junction left unmatched. The length of the CDR3 is 14 residues. The DNA of the CDR3 is TGCAGTGCCGCTGGACAGGCGCCGAAAGAGACCCAGTACTTC. It yields the protein CSAAGQAPKETQYF.

The table lists this clone with many counts. The V and J genes are TRBV6-6 and TRBJ2-2, with unresolved D. The CDR3 extends over 16 amino acids. The germline CDR1 and CDR2 sequences are MNHNY and SVGAGI (reference sequence). Trimming shortened V by 2 bases and J by 2 bases, and 12 bases separated the two germline ends. CDR3 residues: CASSYEPGPNTGELFF. The CDR3 bases are TGTGCCAGCAGTTACGAACCCGGGCCCAACACCGGGGAGCTGTTTTTT.

Only a few counts were recorded for this clone. This sequence may be a read error, since a much larger clone differs from it by one base. This chain uses TRBV9 with TRBJ2-1, with 9 bases identical to TRBD2. The CDR3 covers 16 residues. CDR1 is SGDLS, CDR2 YYNGEE, per germline. The CDR3 loop is CASTVDGTSLYNEQFF. The CDR3 DNA is TGTGCCAGCACCGTAGATGGGACTAGCCTATACAATGAGCAGTTCTTC.

This clone was seen many times. This chain links TRBV6-1 with TRBJ2-2; D may be TRBD1 (5 bases). V gave up 10 bases and J gave up 5 bases, with 26 bases separating them. Per the germline V gene, CDR1 is MNHNS and CDR2 is SASEGT. The CDR3 spans 17 residues. CDR3 amino acids: CATRLQTGPTLTGELFF. The CDR3 DNA reads as TGTGCCACCCGCCTACAAACAGGTCCGACCTTAACCGGGGAGCTGTTTTTT.

This clone was seen repeatedly, ten times or more. The chain uses TRBV28 and TRBJ2-7; possibly TRBD2 for D (6 bases). Per the germline V gene, CDR1 is MDHEN and CDR2 is SYDVKM. Deletions cut 6 bases from V and 5 bases from J, with 11 bases between. The CDR3 covers 12 residues. CDR3 sequence (DNA): TGTGCCAGCAGAGCATCGGGGGACGAGCAGTACTTC. It codes for CASRASGDEQYF.

This clone has ten or more counts. The chain recombines TRBV28 with TRBJ1-3; possible D gene TRBD1, 6 bases. V was pared by 3 bases and J by 3 bases, with 9 bases between. Germline CDR1 reads MDHEN; CDR2 reads SYDVKM. This CDR3 has 14 residues. CDR3 nucleotides: TGTGCCAGCAGTTTCACAGGGAGTGGAAACACCATATATTTT. Residues: CASSFTGSGNTIYF.

This clone has ten or more counts. This chain joins TRBV3-1 and TRBJ1-2; D uncertain. Germline V gene data show CDR1 as LGHDT and CDR2 as YNNKEL (reference sequence). This CDR3 spans 11 amino acids. The ends were cut back, 4 bases at V and 5 bases at J, with 5 bases in the middle. The CDR3 DNA follows: TGTGCCAGCAGCCCCGGGTATGGCTACACCTTC. It is translated as CASSPGYGYTF.

V and J are TRBV9 and TRBJ2-2, with 10 nucleotides matching TRBD2. V lost 5 bases and J lost 7; bases outside the gene matches: 14. CDR1 and CDR2 from the germline V gene are SGDLS and YYNGEE. This CDR3 comprises 17 residues. CDR3 coding DNA: TGTGCCAGCAGAGGGACCCCCCAGCGGGGGGGCAACGGGGAGCTGTTTTTT. Its translation is CASRGTPQRGGNGELFF.